The 17 T cell receptor beta chains below come from one sample, sequenced in a study of low-dose radiotherapy and immunotherapy resistance in tumors. Primers targeting TRAV and TRBV primed first-strand cDNA, covering alpha and beta chains. TCR amplification involved around 22 PCR cycles with a constant-region primer and V-primer adapter. TCRdb ran MiXCR on the reads and lists one entry per CDR3 protein. The data show roughly 11,000 distinct CDR3 sequences, less than 75% seen once. Receptors originate from a human donor with advanced metastatic prostate, ovarian, gallbladder or colorectal cancer (not recorded which). This table probably holds off-target reads from a library built for another chain.

This clonotype was observed a few times. The chain joins TRBV12-3 or TRBV12-4 to TRBJ1-2; the D is unclear. This CDR3 is built from 12 residues. V dropped 10 bases and J dropped 2 bases, with 11 bases sitting between them. The CDR3 loop is CAIQPANYGYTF. The CDR3 nucleotides are TGTGCCATCCAACCGGCGAACTATGGCTACACCTTC.

The J gene is TRBJ2-3, the V gene TRBV5-4, with 8 bases that match TRBD2. Germline trimming cut 2 bases from V and 1 base from J; bases unmatched to any gene: 6. The CDR3 totals 16 residues. Germline CDR1 and CDR2: SGHNT and YYREEE (reference sequence). CDR3 residues: CASSFERREGTDTQYF. The CDR3, as DNA: TGTGCCAGCAGCTTCGAACGGCGGGAGGGCACAGATACGCAGTATTTT.

The chain joins TRBV14 to TRBJ2-1; D gene unclear. The V and J ends lost 1 base and 4 bases respectively, with 8 bases between them. The CDR3 totals 14 residues. The germline V gene has CDR1 SGHDN and CDR2 FVKESK. As DNA, the CDR3 is TGTGCCAGCAGCCAAGCGGTCCGGTACAATGAGCAGTTCTTC. Its translation: CASSQAVRYNEQFF. Drawing the rest from reference TRBV14 and TRBJ2-1, the complete variable domain is EAGVTQFPSHSVIEKGQTVTLRCDPISGHDNLYWYRRVMGKEIKFLLHFVKESKQDESGMPNNRFLAERTGGTYSTLKVQPAELEDSGVYFCASSQAVRYNEQFFGPGTRLTVL.

This clonotype was recorded once. The rearrangement uses TRBV3-1 and TRBJ2-1; D might be TRBD1 or TRBD2, each matching 7 bases. V lost 2 bases and J 3 bases, leaving 14 bases between the germline ends. This CDR3 comprises 16 residues. CDR1 and CDR2 from the germline V gene are LGHDT and YNNKEL (reference sequence). The CDR3 region is CASSQRQGGYYNEQFF. The DNA of the CDR3 is TGTGCCAGCAGCCAACGGCAGGGGGGGTACTACAATGAGCAGTTCTTC.

This clonotype turned up a few times. V and J are TRBV5-1 and TRBJ2-1, with 11 bases fitting TRBD2. Germline V gene data show CDR1 as SGHRS and CDR2 as YFSETQ. There are 15 residues in the CDR3. The V and J ends lost 4 bases and 6 bases, in that order; junction bases with no gene match: 6. This CDR3 is CASSLGTSGLNEQFF. CDR3 DNA: TGCGCCAGCAGCCTCGGGACTAGCGGCCTCAATGAGCAGTTCTTC.

This clonotype was seen only a few times. This chain links TRBV11-1 with TRBJ2-1; 12 nucleotides align to TRBD2. V lost 3 bases and J lost 4; bases outside the gene matches: 10. The CDR3 covers 18 residues. The germline V gene has CDR1 SGHAT and CDR2 FQDESV (reference sequence). Here the CDR3 DNA reads TGTGCCAGCAGCTTCCTGGGGACTAGCGGGTCACATTACAATGAGCAGTTCTTC. This encodes CASSFLGTSGSHYNEQFF.

The chain joins TRBV7-2 to TRBJ2-6; no firm D call. The V end lost 5 bases, the J end lost 0 bases, and 8 bases lay between the germline ends. The CDR3 spans 15 residues. The germline V gene has CDR1 SGHTA and CDR2 FQGNSA. CDR3 sequence (DNA): TGTGCCAGCAGCCCGGTGGTCTCTGGGGCCAACGTCCTGACTTTC. This gives the protein CASSPVVSGANVLTF.

The chain links TRBV28 to TRBJ2-7, with 7 bases lining up with TRBD2. The CDR3 length is 14 residues. The V and J ends lost 1 base and 2 bases, in that order; junction bases with no gene match: 2. Germline CDR1 reads MDHEN; CDR2 reads SYDVKM. The CDR3 nucleotides are TGTGCCAGCAGTTTATCGGCGGGGGCCTACGAGCAGTACTTC. Amino acid sequence: CASSLSAGAYEQYF.

On this clonotype: At one end, the junction sequence differs from germline, possibly due to a read error. J is TRBJ2-2 and V is TRBV11-2, with TRBD2 matching over 7 bases. The CDR3 length is 16 residues. Germline V gene lookup returns CDR1 SGHAT and CDR2 FQNNGV. The CDR3 protein is CASSLPAGRGTGELFF. CDR3 nucleotide sequence: TGTGCCAGTAGCTTACCAGCGGGAAGGGGCACCGGGGAGCTGTTTTTT.

V gene TRBV7-6 combines with J gene TRBJ1-2; D may be TRBD1 (6 bases). The germline V gene has CDR1 SGHVS and CDR2 FNYEAQ. The V end lost 1 base, the J end lost 1 base, and 13 bases lay between the germline ends. This CDR3 is built from 16 residues. This CDR3 reads CASSLVVQGLNYGYTF. Here the CDR3 DNA reads TGTGCCAGCAGCTTAGTGGTCCAGGGGCTTAACTATGGCTACACCTTC.

The chain joins TRBV7-9 to TRBJ2-7; D unclear. Deletions cut 3 bases from V and 0 bases from J, with 6 bases between. This CDR3 has 13 amino acids. Germline assignment: CDR1 SEHNR and CDR2 FQNEAQ (reference sequence). As DNA, the CDR3 is TGTGCCAGCAGCTTGGGAAACTCCTACGAGCAGTACTTC. Residues: CASSLGNSYEQYF.

The rearrangement uses TRBV11-2 and TRBJ2-1; D uncertain. V dropped 1 base and J dropped 10 bases, with 5 bases sitting between them. Germline V gene data show CDR1 as SGHAT and CDR2 as FQNNGV. The length of the CDR3 is 11 residues. The CDR3 sequence: CASSLALEQFF. As DNA, the CDR3 is TGTGCCAGCAGCTTAGCCCTCGAGCAGTTCTTC. The full variable domain, completed using reference TRBV11-2 and TRBJ2-1, is EAGVAQSPRYKIIEKRQSVAFWCNPISGHATLYWYQQILGQGPKLLIQFQNNGVVDDSQLPKDRFSAERLKGVDSTLKIQPAKLEDSAVYLCASSLALEQFFGPGTRLTVL.

The rearrangement joins TRBV11-2 to TRBJ2-2; D ambiguous. In germline, CDR1 is SGHAT, CDR2 FQNNGV. V lost 0 bases, J lost 0 bases, and 2 bases lay in between. The CDR3 runs 14 residues. This CDR3 reads CASSLDSNTGELFF. The CDR3 coding sequence is TGTGCCAGCAGCTTAGATTCGAACACCGGGGAGCTGTTTTTT. Using reference TRBV11-2 and TRBJ2-2 for the parts outside the CDR3, the full variable domain is EAGVAQSPRYKIIEKRQSVAFWCNPISGHATLYWYQQILGQGPKLLIQFQNNGVVDDSQLPKDRFSAERLKGVDSTLKIQPAKLEDSAVYLCASSLDSNTGELFFGEGSRLTVL.

This rearrangement joins TRBV6-2 or TRBV6-3 to TRBJ1-2, with 7 bases fitting TRBD1. The CDR3 covers 13 residues. V dropped 5 bases and J dropped 2; count of bases not matched to a gene: 2. Germline values: CDR1 MNHEY, CDR2 SVGEGT. The CDR3 sequence: CASSVGQNYGYTF. DNA of the CDR3: TGTGCCAGCAGTGTGGGACAGAACTATGGCTACACCTTC.

There are a few counts of this clonotype. DNA for the CDR3: TGTGCCAGCAGCTTGGGACCTGAGCAGTTCTTC. This codes for CASSLGPEQFF. The V gene is TRBV9, the J gene TRBJ2-1, with D perhaps matching TRBD1 or TRBD2 (5 bases each). Trimming shortened V by 4 bases and J by 9 bases, and 8 bases separated the two germline ends. The CDR3 sequence is 11 residues long. CDR1 and CDR2 (germline): SGDLS, YYNGEE.

This clonotype occurred a few times. The rearrangement links TRBV29-1 to TRBJ1-5; D is undetermined. V dropped 6 bases and J dropped 1 base, with 7 bases sitting between them. Looked up from germline, CDR1 is SQVTM and CDR2 is ANQGSEA. The CDR3 has 12 amino acids. The CDR3, as DNA: TGCAGCGTGGGCGACAGCAATCAGCCCCAGCATTTT. It encodes CSVGDSNQPQHF.

The count of this clonotype is one. The chain has TRBV6-5 and TRBJ2-7; no definite D call. Germline assignment: CDR1 MNHEY and CDR2 SVGAGI. Between the trimmed V and J ends, which lost 2 bases and 5 bases, there was a span of 4 bases. The CDR3 is 11 residues long. CDR3 amino acids: CASSYLDEQYF. As DNA, the CDR3 is TGTGCCAGCAGTTACCTCGACGAGCAGTACTTC.